The rows below give T cell receptor beta chains drawn from one sample of a study of T cell repertoires in cytomegalovirus infection. TCRdb reprocessed the reads with MiXCR, giving one entry per CDR3 protein. The profile shows 150,000 to 200,000 distinct CDR3 sequences, about 20% of them singletons. Sequenced input: PBMCs. Every receptor here comes from a human donor in good health (CMV status not recorded). Some clones in this sample may be carry-over from other donors' samples. CDR3s include the opening cysteine and the closing phenylalanine or tryptophan. Fields, in order: J gene, D gene, V gene, clone size, CDR3 DNA, CDR3 protein. A D gene is named only where the DNA matches it firmly. The size field is filled for only some rows; it gives once, few, many or a size class.

TRBJ1-2 NA TRBV5-1 few TGCGCCAGCAGCACCGACTTGTCTGGCTACACCTTC CASSTDLSGYTF
TRBJ1-2 TRBD1 TRBV28 NA TGTGCCAGCAGTCCACCCGGGACAGGGACCTACTATGGCTACACCTTC CASSPPGTGTYYGYTF
TRBJ1-1 NA TRBV25-1 few TGTGCCAGCAGTGGGTTCCCCGACGTGGGAGCTTTCTTT CASSGFPDVGAFF
TRBJ1-5 NA TRBV27 few TGTGCCAGCGGACCCGTGGGGCAGGGCAATCAGCCCCAGCATTTT CASGPVGQGNQPQHF
TRBJ2-2 NA TRBV7-6 NA TGTGCCAGCAGCTCGGAGGCGGCCGGGGAGCTGTTTTTT CASSSEAAGELFF
TRBJ1-4 NA TRBV6-1 few TGTGCCAGCAGCATCGCCCTAACTAATGAAAAACTGTTTTTT CASSIALTNEKLFF
TRBJ2-1 NA TRBV6-1 few TGTGCCAGCAGCCCCTTCAATGAGCAGTTCTTC CASSPFNEQFF
TRBJ2-1 NA TRBV5-4 many TGTGCCAGCAGCCGGGGTGGCAGCTCCTACAATGAGCAGTTCTTC CASSRGGSSYNEQFF
TRBJ1-2 NA TRBV7-2 few TGTGCCAGCAGCTTAGTGCCAGTCGGTGGCTACACCTTC CASSLVPVGGYTF
TRBJ2-3 NA TRBV19 many TGTGCCAGTAGTATGGCCCAGCAGGCGCAGTATTTT CASSMAQQAQYF
TRBJ1-1 NA TRBV7-8 many TGTGTGGCTGGAAGTAGACTGAACACTGAAGCTTTCTTT CVAGSRLNTEAFF
TRBJ1-2 TRBD1 TRBV7-8 many TGTGCCAGCAGCTCCCGGACAGGGAACTATGGCTACACCTTC CASSSRTGNYGYTF
TRBJ1-2 TRBD1 TRBV6-5 NA TGTGCCAGCAGGGATCAGGGGGCATATGGCTACACCTTC CASRDQGAYGYTF
TRBJ2-2 NA TRBV12-3/TRBV12-4 many TGTGCCAGCAGCTTAGCGAACACCGGGGAGCTGTTTTTT CASSLANTGELFF
TRBJ2-2 NA TRBV28 few TGTGCCAGCAGTTCCCCCCCGGGAAGTTCGACCGGGGAGCTGTTTTTT CASSSPPGSSTGELFF
TRBJ2-1 NA TRBV4-3 NA TGCGCCAGCAGTCCCCAAGAATCCCGGACCTACAATGAGCAGTTCTTC CASSPQESRTYNEQFF
TRBJ1-1 NA TRBV6-2/TRBV6-3 few TGTGCCAGCAGTATCCTCCGTATGAACACTGAAGCTTTCTTT CASSILRMNTEAFF
TRBJ2-7 TRBD1 TRBV6-2/TRBV6-3 few TGTGCCAGCAGGTATTTAACTGGGGACAGCTCCTACGAGCAGTACTTC CASRYLTGDSSYEQYF
TRBJ2-7 TRBD1 TRBV7-2 NA TGTGCCAGCAGACCTACCGGGACAGGGAGTAGGGAGTACTTC CASRPTGTGSREYF
TRBJ2-5 TRBD2 TRBV7-2 many TGTGCCAGCAGCGACGGACTAGCGGGAGTTGAGACCCAGTACTTC CASSDGLAGVETQYF
TRBJ1-4 TRBD1 TRBV19 NA TGTGCCAGTAGCCGCGACAGGGGAACAGAAAAACTGTTTTTT CASSRDRGTEKLFF
TRBJ2-7 NA TRBV15 few TGTGCCACAACCAAACGGAGACAAGACTACGAGCAGTACTTC CATTKRRQDYEQYF
TRBJ2-1 NA TRBV20-1 NA TGCAGTGCTAGAGATTTCAAAGTCCCCTACAATGAGCAGTTCTTC CSARDFKVPYNEQFF
TRBJ2-2 TRBD1 TRBV11-3 NA TGTGCCAGCAGCTTAGGCGATACAGGGGCCGGGGAGCTGTTTTTT CASSLGDTGAGELFF
TRBJ2-7 NA TRBV12-3/TRBV12-4 few TGTGCCAGCAGTTTGAGGGCTAGCGAGGAACAGTACTTC CASSLRASEEQYF
TRBJ2-5 TRBD1 TRBV27 NA TGTGCCAGCAGTTTCGGACAGGGAGTTGAGACCCAGTACTTC CASSFGQGVETQYF
TRBJ2-5 NA TRBV7-9 NA TGTGCCAGCAGCTTAGCCTCCCGGTTTTACGAAGAGACCCAGTACTTC CASSLASRFYEETQYF
TRBJ2-1 TRBD2 TRBV6-2/TRBV6-3 NA TGTGCCAGCAGCCGGGGACTAGCGGGAGACACCTACAATGAGCAGTTCTTC CASSRGLAGDTYNEQFF
TRBJ1-1 NA TRBV19 many TGTGCCACCGCAGGGCGTATTACGAACACTGAAGCTTTCTTT CATAGRITNTEAFF
TRBJ2-6 NA TRBV5-1 once TGCGCCAGCAGCTCCCTGACAGGCAACTCTGGGGCCAACGTCCTGACTTTC CASSSLTGNSGANVLTF
TRBJ2-2 NA TRBV6-2/TRBV6-3 NA TGTGCCAGCAGACTCAGCGGTACCGGGGAGCTGTTTTTT CASRLSGTGELFF
TRBJ2-1 NA TRBV7-2 NA TGTGCCAGCAGTTTCTCCGACAGCAGGAATGAGCAGTTCTTC CASSFSDSRNEQFF
TRBJ1-5 NA TRBV27 few TGTGCCAGCAGTTTAGAAAAAGAACAGCCCCAGCATTTT CASSLEKEQPQHF
TRBJ2-5 NA TRBV25-1 NA TGTGCCAGCAGTGAAGGAGGGCCCCAAGAGACCCAGTACTTC CASSEGGPQETQYF